This T cell receptor beta chain came from a study of blood T cell repertoires in COVID-19 (TCRdb year 2020). For the wider study: Samples covering the acute and convalescent phases of COVID-19 were provided by collaborators in the United States, Italy and Spain. The repertoires were made available in a free public database intended to serve as a resource for research on the immune response to SARS-CoV-2. Samples came from the ongoing ImmuneRACE study (first 160 participants) plus 1,254 subjects from 6 global collaborators. The sample metadata nearly always contained a de-identified subject ID, COVID-19 status, age in years and sex. The prospective study material was composed of cDNA or gDNA derived from T cells, B-cell-depleted T cells, or PBMCs. Deeply sampled blood TCRbeta repertoires from subjects exposed to, actively infected with, or recovered from COVID-19 were included in the dataset. Where available, HLA class I and class II types were obtained from metadata supplied by the sample provider rather than from assay-based typing.

Each collaborating institution followed its own protocols to collect whole blood in K2EDTA tubes. Collaborator samples were shipped for TCRbeta analysis as frozen whole blood, isolated PBMCs, or DNA extracted from either sample type. V lost 0 bases and J lost 12 bases, and the count of bases not matched to a germline gene is 11. The germline V gene (reference sequence) yields SGHNT for CDR1 and YYREEE for CDR2. The CDR3 sequence holds 15 residues, the cysteine and phenylalanine included. The only DNA kept is the CDR3, 45 bases in frame from the first base. The paper's findings and limits, for the study overall: How much clinical and demographic metadata was included differed by source and by participant, and the metadata was provided uncurated.

This clone was recorded only once. Its target antigen remains unknown. Nothing much larger sits one base from this clone, and base qualities are not available. The immunoSEQ Assay, a bias-controlled multiplex PCR, was used to amplify TCRbeta CDR3 regions from genomic DNA. The original pipeline was this. The number of nucleated cells in each sample was estimated from the amplification of reference gene primers within the assay. To quantify the absolute abundance of each unique TCRbeta CDR3 rearrangement, sequence reads were collapsed and filtered. For each sample, productive Simpson clonality was calculated by taking the square root of Simpson's diversity index across productive rearrangements. This immuneACCESS table, as held by TCRdb, lists in-frame sequences with V and J called but not all clones. Of the missing ones, under half trace to an unresolved V gene in checked studies; the others have no known cause. V and J calls and clone size are those listed in that table; D and trimming were worked out from the DNA. The sample data list approximately 130,000 clones, and over 65% of these were observed just once. The biggest ten clones account for about 3.9% of the sample.

Input material: peripheral blood. This TCR came from a man aged 55-75 years with acute or convalescent COVID-19. The sequence links TRBV5-4 to TRBJ2-1, with 8 bases in between that match TRBD2. The DNA sequence reads TGTGCCAGCAGCTTGGGAATTAGCGGGATGGCGGGGCAGTTCTTC. Its protein product is CASSLGISGMAGQFF. When the CDR3 is completed using the reference TRBV5-4 and TRBJ2-1 genes on either side, the full variable domain is ETGVTQSPTHLIKTRGQQVTLRCSSQSGHNTVSWYQQALGQGPQFIFQYYREEENGRGNFPPRFSGLQFPNYSSELNVNALELDDSALYLCASSLGISGMAGQFFGPGTRLTVL.